This TCR beta chain was documented in a study of cytomegalovirus exposure and HLA in healthy donors. The CDR3 is 15 residues long. Losses at the gene ends were 2 bases for V and 8 bases for J; bases not matched to a gene: 9. Germline V CDR1 and CDR2: SGHRS, YFSETQ. A single count supports this clone. Sequencing was performed with immunoSEQ multiplex PCR; in TCRdb, only in-frame clones are kept and a portion is missing. The repertoire holds 250,000 to 350,000 clones, with 86% as singletons. The chain links TRBV5-1 to TRBJ2-1; TRBD2 agrees at 8 bases. This receptor was taken from a woman aged 18-29 years in good health and CMV-seronegative. The sequencing sample was made of PBMCs. CDR3 protein: CASSFPGGPGYEQFF. The CDR3 region has the DNA TGCGCCAGCAGCTTTCCGGGAGGGCCGGGATATGAGCAGTTCTTC.